The T cell receptor beta chain under discussion was sequenced for a study of T cells in Graves' hyperthyroidism and ophthalmopathy. This clonotype occurred many times. Antigen: not known. General study findings and limits: Most thyroid clonotypes expanded above 0.001 appeared in blood too. Stable hyperthyroidism was told apart from ophthalmopathy by a model built on 13 V-J features.

Regions amplified from RNA transcripts were the TCR beta CDR3 regions. RT-PCR in the first round (using the HTBI primer set) targeted the TCR CDR3. TCRdb used MiXCR to reprocess the multiplex PCR reads, holding one entry per CDR3 protein. The sample holds fewer than 650,000 distinct CDR3 sequences, more than 13% seen once. Sequenced: blood. This TCR was sampled from a woman aged 18-29 years with Graves' ophthalmopathy.

The CDR3 DNA reads TGTGCCAGCAGCTTCTCCCCGGGACAGGCGATAGCTAACTATGGCTACACCTTC. Residues: CASSFSPGQAIANYGYTF. This chain connects TRBV11-2 to TRBJ1-2, with TRBD1 matching over 8 bases. This CDR3 is 18 amino acids long. The germline V gene has CDR1 SGHAT and CDR2 FQNNGV. Losses at the gene ends were 3 bases for V and 0 bases for J; bases not matched to a gene: 12.